The clone carrying this T cell receptor (beta chain) appeared a few times. Antigen unknown. This entry comes from a study of regulatory T cells in long-lasting Graves disease. The study, taken as a whole, reports: Public clonotype sharing was higher in persistent than newly diagnosed patients.

Building of the TCR beta libraries involved iRepertoire HTBI primers and Arm-PCR of CDR3 regions. MiXCR was run by TCRdb on the multiplex PCR reads, yielding one entry per CDR3 protein. The table shows more than 400,000 distinct CDR3 sequences, with about a sixth occurring only once. CDR3 length: 14 residues. Trimming pared 6 bases from V and 5 bases from J, leaving 16 bases between. The time point was: newly diagnosed GD, antithyroid drugs for less than 3 months. There was RNA extracted from PBMCs, and the TCR library was made from it. The same specimen was also included in a second study, on T cells in Graves' hyperthyroidism and ophthalmopathy.

This specimen was peripheral blood mononuclear cells (PBMCs), taken at new diagnosis, from a patient treated with antithyroid drugs. The rearrangement uses TRBV12-3 or TRBV12-4 and TRBJ1-1, with D perhaps TRBD1 (5 bases). This TCR derives from a woman under 40 with Graves disease. CDR3 amino acids: CASSQGPAGTEAFF. The CDR3 DNA follows: TGTGCCAGCAGCCAGGGCCCAGCGGGAACTGAAGCTTTCTTT.